The entry that follows covers one T cell receptor beta chain sequence. What it binds is unknown. Germline CDR1 is LNHNV and CDR2 is YYDKDF (reference sequence). V was clipped by 11 bases and J by 0 bases, with 13 bases between them. The length of the CDR3 is 13 residues. Libraries were prepared by immunoSEQ multiplex PCR; TCRdb keeps only in-frame clonotypes and omits some of them. Of about 58,000 clones in the sample, about 92% are singletons; the top ten hold about 0.95%. This entry comes from a study of cytomegalovirus exposure and HLA in healthy donors. General study points: Later, an analysis found that TCR clusters from the first cohort tended to co-occur in the 120 or so validation repertoires.

The clonotype was recovered from a man younger than 35 in good health and CMV-seronegative. The sequencing input was PBMCs. This rearrangement joins TRBV15 to TRBJ1-1; D remains unclear. This CDR3 is CASSGLLNTEAFF. CDR3 sequence (DNA): TGTGCCTCCTCCGGGTTGTTGAACACTGAAGCTTTCTTT.